What follows are 9 T cell receptor beta chains derived from one specimen sequenced in a study of CD8+ T cells in alopecia areata. The authors extracted RNA and reverse transcribed it into cDNA as the sequencing template. Sequencing was performed with immunoSEQ multiplex PCR; in TCRdb, only in-frame clones are kept and a portion is missing. Found here are 150,000 to 200,000 clones, about 67% of them singletons; the top ten hold roughly 11%. The sample here was CD8+ T cells sorted from blood, taken at week 0. The receptors were sampled from a human donor with alopecia areata.

V is TRBV6-1 and J is TRBJ1-1; 8 bases align to TRBD1. Losses at the gene ends were 5 bases for V and 4 bases for J; bases not matched to a gene: 6. Germline V gene sequence: CDR1 MNHNS, CDR2 SASEGT. The CDR3 loop spans 14 amino acids. The CDR3 is CASSTQGEGTEAFF. In nucleotides, the CDR3 is TGTGCCAGCAGTACACAGGGGGAGGGCACTGAAGCTTTCTTT.

This clone was seen a handful of times. The gene calls are TRBV29-1 and TRBJ2-3; 8 bases map to TRBD1. The V gene's germline CDR1 is SQVTM and CDR2 ANQGSEA. CDR3 length: 15 amino acids. J lost 2 bases, V lost 3 bases, and 7 bases had no gene match. CDR3 sequence: CSVDNDRGYTDTQYF. The CDR3 region has the DNA TGCAGCGTTGATAACGACAGGGGCTACACAGATACGCAGTATTTT.

The rearrangement links TRBV25-1 to TRBJ1-2; D call uncertain. The germline CDR1 and CDR2 sequences are MGHDK and SYGVNS. The CDR3 runs to 14 residues. The V end was cut by 2 bases, the J end by 5 bases, with 12 bases between. The CDR3 loop is CASSELDQRYGYTF. The CDR3 DNA reads as TGTGCCAGCAGTGAACTCGATCAGAGATATGGCTACACCTTC.

Ten or more counts support this clone. The chain has TRBV6-6 and TRBJ1-4; D is perhaps TRBD1 (5 bases). Per germline, CDR1 MNHNY and CDR2 SVGAGI (reference sequence). Between the trimmed V and J ends, which lost 4 bases and 3 bases, there was a span of 9 bases. The CDR3 runs 14 residues. CDR3 coding DNA: TGTGCCAGCAGTTGGGGGGGTGCTAATGAAAAACTGTTTTTT. Its protein is CASSWGGANEKLFF.

This clone was picked up a small number of times. The chain uses TRBV2 and TRBJ1-4; D unresolved. The CDR3 has 12 amino acids. Germline V gives CDR1 SNHLY, CDR2 FYNNEI. V gave up 6 bases and J gave up 1 base, with 3 bases separating them. The CDR3 loop reads CASRETNEKLFF. CDR3 DNA sequence: TGTGCCAGCAGGGAAACTAATGAAAAACTGTTTTTT.

As to this clone: Other DNA sequences in the same sample also yield this CDR3. The V and J genes are TRBV19 and TRBJ1-5; no definite D call. The CDR3 has 12 residues. Germline loops: CDR1 LNHDA, CDR2 SQIVND (reference sequence). V lost 1 base and J 5 bases, leaving 3 bases between the germline ends. CDR3 in amino acids: CASSIVDQPQHF. In DNA form, the CDR3 reads TGTGCCAGTAGTATAGTAGATCAGCCCCAGCATTTT. The full variable domain, completed using reference TRBV19 and TRBJ1-5, is DGGITQSPKYLFRKEGQNVTLSCEQNLNHDAMYWYRQDPGQGLRLIYYSQIVNDFQKGDIAEGYSVSREKKESFPLTVTSAQKNPTAFYLCASSIVDQPQHFGDGTRLSIL.

The genes are TRBV29-1 and TRBJ2-2, with 8 bases that match TRBD1. Germline CDR1 SQVTM, CDR2 ANQGSEA. The CDR3 has 12 residues. V was pared by 6 bases and J by 9 bases, with 6 bases of the junction left unmatched. In nucleotides, the CDR3 is TGCAGCGTACAGGGGGTGAACAGGGAGCTGTTTTTT. Protein sequence: CSVQGVNRELFF.

The chain links TRBV7-9 to TRBJ2-3; D possibly corresponds to TRBD2 (6 bases). The germline V gene encodes CDR1 SEHNR and CDR2 FQNEAQ (reference sequence). Trimming left V 1 base short and J 0 bases short, with 8 bases between. The CDR3 spans 15 residues. CDR3 residues: CASSLDRGSTDTQYF. Here the CDR3 DNA reads TGTGCCAGCAGCTTAGACCGGGGGAGCACAGATACGCAGTATTTT.

The chain couples TRBV29-1 to TRBJ1-2, with D hard to call. The length of the CDR3 is 13 residues. Germline assignment: CDR1 SQVTM and CDR2 ANQGSEA. V was pared by 0 bases and J by 8 bases, with 13 bases between. CDR3 DNA: TGCAGCGTTGAAGATAAACTCCTGGAAGGCTACACCTTC. Translating it yields CSVEDKLLEGYTF.